Reported below is one T cell receptor (beta chain). Generated by immunoSEQ multiplex PCR, the TCRdb table keeps only in-frame clones and is missing some. The sample records 150,000 to 200,000 clones, around 89% being singletons. The CDR3 covers 15 residues. Trimming cost V 3 bases and J 3 bases; bases outside gene matches: 3. The V gene's germline CDR1 is LNHDA and CDR2 SQIVND (reference sequence). This sample stems from a study of blood T cell repertoires in COVID-19. Study overall: The origin of the acute and convalescent COVID-19 samples was the United States, Italy and Spain.

The sequence was collected from a man aged 35 to 55 with active or convalescent COVID-19. The rearrangement uses TRBV19 and TRBJ1-5; 9 bases align to TRBD1. The sequencing input was peripheral blood. The DNA of the CDR3 is TGTGCCAGTAGTATGGGGACAGGGATCAATCAGCCCCAGCATTTT. Its translation is CASSMGTGINQPQHF.